The 15 T cell receptor beta chains reported below all come from one sample, sequenced in a study of T cell responses to AZD1222 COVID-19 vaccine. The data were produced by immunoSEQ multiplex PCR, yet TCRdb's version contains in-frame clones alone and is incomplete. The data show around 130,000 clones, 85% to 95% seen once. This specimen consisted of peripheral blood, obtained on day 0 of AZD1222 vaccination. The receptors stem from an adult in good health.

This rearrangement joins TRBV5-4 to TRBJ2-7, with unresolved D. Trimming stripped 0 bases from V and 5 bases from J, with 9 bases between. CDR1 is SGHNT, CDR2 YYREEE, per germline (reference sequence). The CDR3 runs 13 residues. CDR3 sequence reads: CASSLEPPDEQYF. CDR3 in DNA: TGTGCCAGCAGCTTGGAGCCACCCGACGAGCAGTACTTC.

The chain uses TRBV7-9 and TRBJ1-3; D is undetermined. CDR1 and CDR2 from the germline V gene are SEHNR and FQNEAQ (reference sequence). The ends were cut back, 3 bases at V and 4 bases at J, with 4 bases in the middle. This CDR3 contains 12 residues. The CDR3 coding sequence is TGTGCCAGCAGCTTTGAAGGAAACACCATATATTTT. This encodes CASSFEGNTIYF.

The chain employs TRBV7-9 and TRBJ2-3; D uncertain. CDR1 and CDR2 (germline): SEHNR, FQNEAQ (reference sequence). Deletions cut 7 bases from V and 4 bases from J, with 12 bases between. CDR3 length: 13 residues. CDR3 nucleotides: TGTGCCAGCACCACGGGCCTGGCAGATACGCAGTATTTT. Its protein product is CASTTGLADTQYF. The full variable domain, rest sourced from reference TRBV7-9 and TRBJ2-3, is DTGVSQNPRHKITKRGQNVTFRCDPISEHNRLYWYRQTLGQGPEFLTYFQNEAQLEKSRLLSDRFSAERPKGSFSTLEIQRTEQGDSAMYLCASTTGLADTQYFGPGTRLTVL.

The chain has TRBV28 and TRBJ1-6, with a weak D call TRBD1 (6 bases). The V end lost 5 bases, the J end lost 4 bases, and 9 bases lay between the germline ends. The CDR3 covers 14 residues. Germline V gene sequence: CDR1 MDHEN, CDR2 SYDVKM. The CDR3 nucleotides read TGTGCCAGCAGTAGGACAGAGTATAATTCACCCCTCCACTTT. Residues: CASSRTEYNSPLHF. Looking up the rest from reference TRBV28 and TRBJ1-6 gives the full variable domain: DVKVTQSSRYLVKRTGEKVFLECVQDMDHENMFWYRQDPGLGLRLIYFSYDVKMKEKGDIPEGYSVSREKKERFSLILESASTNQTSMYLCASSRTEYNSPLHFGNGTRLTVT.

V gene TRBV6-5 combines with J gene TRBJ1-4, with unresolved D. V gave up 2 bases and J gave up 5 bases, with 12 bases separating them. In germline, CDR1 is MNHEY, CDR2 SVGAGI. This CDR3 has 15 residues. The CDR3 is CASSYRWAENEKLFF. The CDR3 DNA reads TGTGCCAGCAGTTACCGCTGGGCGGAGAATGAAAAACTGTTTTTT.

The chain couples TRBV10-1 to TRBJ1-1; the match to TRBD1 covers 8 bases. Germline CDR1 WNHNN, CDR2 SYGVQD (reference sequence). The CDR3 has 15 amino acids. The junction had 7 bases not matched to a gene; V was cut back by 2 bases and J by 5 bases. CDR3 residues: CASSEGRQGLTEAFF. The CDR3 region has the DNA TGCGCCAGCAGTGAGGGCCGACAGGGGTTAACTGAAGCTTTCTTT.

CDR3 in DNA: TGTGCCAGCAGTCCCCGTGCCAACAGGGGAGCCTTGATTAAGCCCCTCCACTTT. Protein product: CASSPRANRGALIKPLHF. This chain links TRBV27 with TRBJ1-6; 7 bases agree with TRBD1. This CDR3 comprises 18 residues. V shed 5 bases and J 13 bases; nucleotides not matched to a gene: 23. Per the germline V gene, CDR1 is MNHEY and CDR2 is SMNVEV (reference sequence).

In its sample, this clone was seen once. This chain connects TRBV6-6 to TRBJ1-2; D gene ambiguous. Trimming shortened V by 1 base and J by 5 bases, and 11 bases separated the two germline ends. The CDR3 is 14 amino acids. Germline lookup yields CDR1 MNHNY and CDR2 SVGAGI (reference sequence). The CDR3 loop is CASSYFSGQYGYTF. CDR3 nucleotide sequence: TGTGCCAGCAGTTACTTTTCAGGTCAATATGGCTACACCTTC.

This clone was seen a handful of times. The chain has TRBV10-3 and TRBJ1-5; the D gene is possibly TRBD1 (6 bases). With 0 bases removed from V and 7 bases from J, the gap between germline ends came to 13 bases. The V gene's germline CDR1 is ENHRY and CDR2 SYGVKD. The CDR3 is 15 residues long. The CDR3 is CAISESNAGVQPQHF. The CDR3 bases are TGTGCCATCAGTGAGTCGAACGCAGGGGTGCAGCCCCAGCATTTT.

The chain is built from TRBV11-2 and TRBJ1-1; no clear D gene. Germline CDR1 is SGHAT and CDR2 is FQNNGV. V was shortened by 3 bases and J by 5 bases, with 13 bases between the two germline ends. The CDR3 is 14 amino acids. The CDR3 DNA reads TGTGCCAGCAGCTTGTCTGAGGGAGGTACTGAAGCTTTCTTT. Protein: CASSLSEGGTEAFF.

The V and J genes are TRBV19 and TRBJ1-1; weak D call: TRBD1 (5 bases). The CDR3 runs 15 residues. The V and J ends lost 5 bases and 6 bases respectively, with 19 bases between them. Germline assignment: CDR1 LNHDA and CDR2 SQIVND (reference sequence). The CDR3 DNA is TGTGCCAGTAGTTATTCGAAGGGGCCTAGGTCTGAAGCTTTCTTT. Protein product: CASSYSKGPRSEAFF. The full variable domain, with the rest looked up from reference TRBV19 and TRBJ1-1, is DGGITQSPKYLFRKEGQNVTLSCEQNLNHDAMYWYRQDPGQGLRLIYYSQIVNDFQKGDIAEGYSVSREKKESFPLTVTSAQKNPTAFYLCASSYSKGPRSEAFFGQGTRLTVV.

The chain employs TRBV6-5 and TRBJ2-1; 9 bases map to TRBD2. The junction had 4 bases not matched to a gene; V was cut back by 6 bases and J by 4 bases. CDR3 size: 14 residues. CDR1 MNHEY and CDR2 SVGAGI come from the germline V gene. This CDR3 is CASRSSGGYNEQFF. As DNA, the CDR3 is TGTGCCAGCAGAAGTAGCGGGGGTTACAATGAGCAGTTCTTC.

The J gene is TRBJ1-1, the V gene TRBV6-2 or TRBV6-3; TRBD1 matches at 7 bases. With V trimmed by 2 bases and J by 5 bases, 8 bases remained unmatched. The CDR3 is 15 residues long. Germline CDR1 and CDR2: MNHEY and SVGEGT. The CDR3 DNA reads as TGTGCCAGCAGTTACGGGGCGACAGGGATTACTGAAGCTTTCTTT. Protein: CASSYGATGITEAFF.

J is TRBJ2-1 and V is TRBV7-6; TRBD2 aligns across 8 bases. V shed 6 bases and J 6 bases; nucleotides not matched to a gene: 7. This CDR3 comprises 14 residues. Germline V CDR1 and CDR2: SGHVS, FNYEAQ. The CDR3 region has the DNA TGTGCCAGCAGAAGTGGGACTAGTTCCAATGAGCAGTTCTTC. Translated, it gives CASRSGTSSNEQFF.

The J gene is TRBJ1-2, the V gene TRBV2; 7 nucleotides line up with TRBD1. With V trimmed by 2 bases and J by 5 bases, 5 bases remained unmatched. From germline, CDR1 is SNHLY and CDR2 FYNNEI. This CDR3 comprises 14 residues. The CDR3 loop is CASSESRQGYGYTF. The CDR3 nucleotides are TGTGCCAGCAGTGAATCCCGACAGGGATATGGCTACACCTTC.